This T cell receptor beta chain comes out of a study of T cell responses to AZD1222 COVID-19 vaccine. Some clones are missing from TCRdb's copy, which holds only in-frame ones; the method was immunoSEQ multiplex PCR. This table holds around 150,000 clones, about 93% found once. With V trimmed by 1 base and J by 2 bases, 8 bases remained unmatched. This CDR3 region has 16 residues. Germline V gene sequence: CDR1 MNHNS, CDR2 SASEGT. Second-dose intervals of approximately 4 or approximately 12 weeks were pooled. The starting material was peripheral blood, obtained 28 days after the second AZD1222 dose. This TCR derives from an adult who received the AZD1222 COVID-19 vaccine. The rearrangement links TRBV6-1 to TRBJ2-7; the match to TRBD1 covers 7 bases. The CDR3 loop is CASSEGYGQVAYEQYF. The CDR3 DNA reads as TGTGCCAGCAGTGAAGGCTACGGACAGGTAGCCTACGAGCAGTACTTC.